The present T cell receptor (beta chain) was sequenced within a study of PD-L1 blockade in urothelial cancer. At the level of the study: Among blood samples, the median T cell count was about 130,000.

Method: immunoSEQ multiplex PCR; TCRdb's copy keeps in-frame clones and lacks some. This sample carries around 32,000 clones, 80% to 90% of them seen once, and the ten largest clones take approximately 4%. The J segment lost 3 bases and the V segment lost 8 bases, leaving 6 bases of the junction unmatched. Germline V lookup: CDR1 MDHEN, CDR2 SYDVKM. The CDR3 spans 14 residues. Sample numbers ranged from 1 to 8 per patient, encompassing pretreatment and on-treatment collections. The rearrangement uses TRBV28 and TRBJ2-7, with TRBD1 matching 11 bases. The clonotype originates from a middle-aged man with urothelial cancer. The specimen comprised PBMCs, sampled around atezolizumab (anti-PD-L1) treatment. CDR3 in amino acids: CASHVGQGGYEQYF. The CDR3 DNA follows: TGTGCCAGCCATGTGGGACAGGGGGGCTACGAGCAGTACTTC.